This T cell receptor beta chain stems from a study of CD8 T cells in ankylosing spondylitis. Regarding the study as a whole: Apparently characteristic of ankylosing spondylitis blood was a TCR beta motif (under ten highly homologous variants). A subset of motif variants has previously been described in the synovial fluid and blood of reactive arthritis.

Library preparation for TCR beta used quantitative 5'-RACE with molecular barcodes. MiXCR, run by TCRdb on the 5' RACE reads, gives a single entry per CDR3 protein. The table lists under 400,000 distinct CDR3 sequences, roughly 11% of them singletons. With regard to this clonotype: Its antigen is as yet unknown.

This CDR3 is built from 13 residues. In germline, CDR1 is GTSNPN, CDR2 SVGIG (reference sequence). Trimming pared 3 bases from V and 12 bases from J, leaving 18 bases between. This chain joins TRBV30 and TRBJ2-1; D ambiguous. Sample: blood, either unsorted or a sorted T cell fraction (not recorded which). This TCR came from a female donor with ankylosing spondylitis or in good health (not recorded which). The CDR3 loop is CAWSYSSAQGQFF. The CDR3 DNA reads TGTGCCTGGAGCTACAGCTCGGCGCAAGGGCAGTTCTTC.